This TCR beta chain was identified in a study of beta chain features in type 1 diabetes (dated by TCRdb to between 2018 and 2020). With respect to the entire study: Mean age, gender distribution, total cell number and subset yield did not differ between patients and healthy donors. A total of roughly 99,000,000 sorted cells were examined across all samples, and the number of cells per subset was strongly correlated with RNA yield. The study compared the TCRB repertoires of sorted circulating CD4+ T cell subsets in recently diagnosed type 1 diabetes patients with those in matched healthy donors. Whereas all 30 or so donors provided naive and central memory subsets, regulatory and stem cell-like memory subsets were isolated from just 8 patients and roughly eight healthy donors.

All of the isolated RNA was reverse transcribed with the High Capacity cDNA Reverse Transcription Kit, so expressed TCRB transcripts were sequenced. Deep immunoSEQ sequencing was performed on naive, central memory and regulatory T cell samples, with an average of about 4 million total reads per sample. Sorted cells were lysed in RLT buffer and RNA was extracted with DNase-treated RNeasy Micro or Mini kits, depending on cell number. Each cell subset was processed separately to prevent cross-contamination, with patient and healthy donor samples processed together. The immunoSEQ multiplex PCR was used to amplify TCRB sequences from cDNA, yielding 87-bp fragments that span the CDR3 region. Sequencing of the amplicons was performed on the Illumina HiSeq platform. As for how the authors treated the data: PCR bias was computationally corrected using synthetic template baselines, reads within Hamming distance 2 were collapsed, and singletons that could not be merged were discarded. Reads were aligned against IMGT so that V, D and J genes, CDR3 length and insertions or deletions at six rearrangement sites could be assigned. Within each subset, clonotype counts were normalized to the number of sorted cells before true diversity and Gini coefficients were calculated with the tcR R package. Repertoire sharing was quantified using the overlap coefficient calculated on TCRB nucleotide sequences. TCRdb holds this immuneACCESS table with in-frame rearrangements only. Some clones are missing; in checked studies, unresolved V genes explain under half, and the rest has no known cause. D and trimming come from the DNA, and the V and J calls and clone size come from that table. The sample yields nearly 350,000 clones; roughly 8% were counted once. The top ten constitute around 0.44% of the sample.

A single peripheral blood draw of roughly 0.11 L on average was collected from each donor into heparinised tubes. Naive, central memory, regulatory and stem cell-like memory CD4+ T cells were sorted on a BD FACSAria II using a panel including CD45RO, CCR7, CD25, CD127, CD95 and CD27. Purity was above 95% for every sorted population. PBMCs were isolated right away by Lymphoprep density gradient centrifugation and were stained directly, without culture. To minimize batch effects, samples were stained and sorted in pairs, one healthy donor with one patient per experiment. This clone was detected ten times or more. There is no known antigen for this receptor. No clone much larger than this one lies a single base away; base qualities are absent. The same CDR3 also results from other DNA sequences found in this sample. CDR1 and CDR2 are drawn from the germline V gene: KGHSH, LQKENI. Reading from cysteine to phenylalanine, the CDR3 counts 11 amino acids. Just CDR3 DNA is preserved here, 33 bases in frame from base 1. Deletion took 3 bases off V and 5 bases off J, with a span of 2 bases between the germline ends.

Paper-wide results and their limitations: Type 1 diabetes patients showed a moderate but significant shortening of TCRB CDR3 length in all four CD4+ subsets. The naive, central memory and regulatory TCRB repertoires appeared to resemble one another more closely among patients than among healthy donors. Because cDNA was sequenced instead of genomic DNA, highly expressing activated cells could be over-represented, though the groups showed no difference in activation or CD3 levels. At VDJ recombination sites, patients with type 1 diabetes made fewer insertions and deleted more nucleotides, a pattern implying thymic rearrangement abnormalities. Because the HLA sub-analyses included only small numbers of individuals, any influence of HLA type on TCRB rearrangement was left unresolved. PCR may preferentially amplify shorter templates, but because patient and control samples were amplified and corrected together, any resulting skew would affect both groups equally.

Sample: central memory CD4+ T cells from blood. This receptor was obtained from a woman younger than 35 in good health. The sequence joins TRBV18 to TRBJ2-1, with the D gene not confidently named. CDR3 loop: CASSPHNEQFF. Read as DNA, the sequence is TGTGCCAGCTCACCTCACAATGAGCAGTTCTTC.